Here is one T cell receptor (beta chain) with its context. Its antigen is still unknown. This sample was included in a study of T cell repertoires in cytomegalovirus infection. Across the study: Matching HLA type and CMV infection were both indicated by public TCR beta signatures.

Whole-study results and caveats: There were HLA-C-restricted CMV-specific TCR beta clonotypes dominating the ex vivo response.

Trimming removed 2 bases at V and 5 bases at J, with 18 bases between. CDR1 and CDR2 from the germline V gene are DFQATT and SNEGSKA (reference sequence). The CDR3 extends over 15 amino acids. MiXCR, applied by TCRdb to the reads, yields one record per CDR3 protein. The table includes about 570,000 distinct CDR3 sequences, around two fifths detected once. The source is a human donor in good health (CMV status not recorded). Some clones in this sample may be carry-over from other donors' samples. Sequenced material: cultured PBMCs, taken from culture after CMV antigen stimulation. V and J are TRBV20-1 and TRBJ1-1; D not resolved. CDR3 sequence: CSARSALTAGTEAFF. The DNA for the CDR3 is TGCAGTGCTAGAAGTGCCCTTACCGCTGGGACTGAAGCTTTCTTT.